One and the same sample provided the 20 T cell receptor beta chains below, sequenced in a study of blood T cells in healthy people across ages. PCR was performed a second time for about 7 to 12 cycles using a sample-barcoded 5' primer and a J-beta primer mix. MiXCR, applied by TCRdb to the 5' RACE reads, yields one record per CDR3 protein. The repertoire holds about 1.5 million distinct CDR3 sequences, about 43% seen once, with roughly 7.9% in the top ten. The sample taken for sequencing was blood. The origin of the receptors is a woman aged 18-29 years in good health.

This clonotype was seen more than once but under ten times. The chain links TRBV19 to TRBJ1-6; tentatively, D is TRBD1 (6 bases). Germline-derived CDR1 and CDR2 are LNHDA and SQIVND (reference sequence). The V gene lost 1 base and the J gene lost 6 bases, with 7 bases spanning the gap. This CDR3 has 14 residues. In nucleotides, the CDR3 is TGTGCCAGTAGTATAGGAGGGGGTAATTCACCCCTCCACTTT. Its protein is CASSIGGGNSPLHF.

This chain uses TRBV7-8 with TRBJ2-1; D is uncertain. The CDR3 contains 12 residues. Between the trimmed V and J ends, which lost 5 bases and 10 bases, there was a span of 12 bases. CDR1 is SGHVS, CDR2 FQNEAQ, per germline. CDR3 region: CASSPYSSEQFF. DNA for the CDR3: TGTGCCAGCAGCCCCTACAGCTCCGAGCAGTTCTTC. The entire variable domain, with the rest obtained from reference TRBV7-8 and TRBJ2-1, is as follows: GAGVSQSPRYKVAKRGQDVALRCDPISGHVSLFWYQQALGQGPEFLTYFQNEAQLDKSGLPSDRFFAERPEGSVSTLKIQRTQQEDSAVYLCASSPYSSEQFFGPGTRLTVL.

The gene calls are TRBV12-3 or TRBV12-4 and TRBJ2-7; unclear D gene. Trimming removed 10 bases at V and 3 bases at J, with 16 bases between. There are 13 residues in the CDR3. The CDR3 is CATAPRRHYEQYF. DNA for the CDR3: TGTGCCACCGCCCCGCGCAGGCACTACGAGCAGTACTTC.

J is TRBJ2-3 and V is TRBV20-1, with D hard to call. The V gene lost 8 bases and the J gene lost 3 bases, with 12 bases spanning the gap. From germline, CDR1 is DFQATT and CDR2 SNEGSKA (reference sequence). This CDR3 has 12 amino acids. CDR3 amino acids: CSPRVGTDTQYF. The CDR3, as DNA: TGCAGTCCACGGGTCGGGACAGATACGCAGTATTTT.

This chain connects TRBV15 to TRBJ2-3, with D maybe TRBD2 (6 bases). The CDR3 sequence is 18 residues long. The germline CDR1 and CDR2 sequences are LNHNV and YYDKDF (reference sequence). The germline V and J ends were trimmed by 1 base and 0 bases, with 17 bases remaining between them. CDR3 in amino acids: CATSRVPAGPTSTDTQYF. The CDR3 bases are TGTGCCACCAGCAGAGTTCCAGCGGGTCCGACTAGCACAGATACGCAGTATTTT.

This chain links TRBV5-1 with TRBJ2-7; TRBD2 might be the D (5 bases). The CDR3 length is 14 residues. Germline V CDR1 and CDR2: SGHRS, YFSETQ. The ends were cut back, 4 bases at V and 3 bases at J, with 14 bases in the middle. CDR3: CASSEGEGRYEQYF. The CDR3 DNA reads TGCGCCAGCAGCGAGGGCGAGGGCCGCTACGAGCAGTACTTC. The entire variable domain, with the rest obtained from reference TRBV5-1 and TRBJ2-7, is as follows: KAGVTQTPRYLIKTRGQQVTLSCSPISGHRSVSWYQQTPGQGLQFLFEYFSETQRNKGNFPGRFSGRQFSNSRSEMNVSTLELGDSALYLCASSEGEGRYEQYFGPGTRLTVT.

This chain uses TRBV29-1 with TRBJ2-7; 8 positions match TRBD2. Germline assignment: CDR1 SQVTM and CDR2 ANQGSEA. This CDR3 region has 16 residues. Here the CDR3 DNA reads TGCGCCGTAGCCAGCGGGGGAAATTTCCTCATCTACGAGCAGTACTTC. Translation gives CAVASGGNFLIYEQYF.

Only a few counts were recorded for this clonotype. The rearrangement uses TRBV28 and TRBJ2-3, with 8 bases matching TRBD2. From germline, CDR1 is MDHEN and CDR2 SYDVKM. After removal of 11 bases from V and 6 bases from J, the junction contained 13 bases not matched to a gene. The CDR3 runs 14 residues. CDR3 nucleotides: TGTGCCTCCCTGACCGGGGGGGCCCCGGATACGCAGTATTTT. This codes for CASLTGGAPDTQYF. Using reference TRBV28 and TRBJ2-3 for the parts outside the CDR3, the full variable domain is DVKVTQSSRYLVKRTGEKVFLECVQDMDHENMFWYRQDPGLGLRLIYFSYDVKMKEKGDIPEGYSVSREKKERFSLILESASTNQTSMYLCASLTGGAPDTQYFGPGTRLTVL.

The V call is TRBV4-2, the J call TRBJ2-5; 8 positions agree with TRBD1. The J call is uncertain, as TRBJ2-7 better fits the DNA end. CDR1 and CDR2 from the germline V gene are LGHNA and YNFKEQ. The CDR3 extends over 18 amino acids. In DNA, the CDR3 is TGTGCCAGCAGCCAAGACCTCCGACAGGGGAGCGTGACCTACGAGCAGTACTTC. Protein sequence: CASSQDLRQGSVTYEQYF.

The chain has TRBV28 and TRBJ2-1, with D uncertain. This CDR3 is built from 16 residues. In germline, CDR1 is MDHEN, CDR2 SYDVKM. Trimming took 6 bases from V and 0 from J, leaving 15 bases between them. CDR3 sequence reads: CASSDLFGSSYNEQFF. CDR3 nucleotides: TGTGCCAGCAGCGACCTCTTCGGAAGCTCCTACAATGAGCAGTTCTTC.

J is TRBJ1-1 and V is TRBV12-3 or TRBV12-4, with a possible D match to TRBD1 (6 bases). This CDR3 has 13 residues. V gave up 6 bases and J gave up 3 bases, with 11 bases separating them. CDR3 in amino acids: CASRNREDTEAFF. CDR3 DNA sequence: TGTGCCAGCAGGAACAGGGAGGACACTGAAGCTTTCTTT.

The chain combines TRBV6-5 with TRBJ1-6; possibly TRBD1 for D (5 bases). V lost 8 bases and J 6 bases, leaving 8 bases between the germline ends. The CDR3 runs 12 residues. Per the germline V gene, CDR1 is MNHEY and CDR2 is SVGAGI. DNA of the CDR3: TGTGCCAGCCGGGGGTCTAATTCACCCCTCCACTTT. It translates to CASRGSNSPLHF.

V gene TRBV10-1 combines with J gene TRBJ2-1; TRBD2 matches 9 bases. Germline CDR1 is WNHNN and CDR2 is SYGVQD (reference sequence). The CDR3 contains 15 residues. The trim removed 11 bases at V and 4 bases at J, leaving 12 bases unmatched. CDR3 sequence (DNA): TGCGCCTCTTGCCTGAGCGGGAGGACTTACAATGAGCAGTTCTTC. This gives the protein CASCLSGRTYNEQFF.

This chain connects TRBV2 to TRBJ2-1, with 8 bases identical to TRBD2. The CDR3 is 14 amino acids. The V gene's germline CDR1 is SNHLY and CDR2 FYNNEI. J lost 6 bases, V lost 7 bases, and 8 bases had no gene match. Here the CDR3 reads CASTPGRALNEQFF. The CDR3 bases are TGTGCCAGCACTCCCGGGAGGGCGCTCAATGAGCAGTTCTTC.

This clonotype was counted a few times. The chain joins TRBV6-5 to TRBJ2-7, with TRBD2 identical over 7 bases. CDR1 MNHEY and CDR2 SVGAGI come from the germline V gene. The CDR3 totals 14 residues. Trimming cost V 4 bases and J 3 bases; bases outside gene matches: 6. The CDR3 sequence is CASSSAGALYEQYF. In DNA, the CDR3 is TGTGCCAGCAGTTCGGCGGGAGCTCTCTACGAGCAGTACTTC.

Only a few counts were recorded for this clonotype. The CDR3 sequence is CASSQELAGGPDTQYF. The CDR3 coding sequence is TGTGCCAGCAGCCAAGAGCTAGCGGGGGGGCCAGATACGCAGTATTTT. J is TRBJ2-3 and V is TRBV3-1; 12 nucleotides align to TRBD2. With V trimmed by 0 bases and J by 4 bases, 2 bases remained unmatched. This CDR3 has 16 residues. Germline V gives CDR1 LGHDT, CDR2 YNNKEL (reference sequence).

In its sample, this clonotype was seen a few times. The chain employs TRBV20-1 and TRBJ2-7; 8 bases are shared with TRBD2. V trimming: 1 base; J trimming: 6 bases; junction bases outside the gene matches: 11. Per germline, CDR1 DFQATT and CDR2 SNEGSKA (reference sequence). There are 15 residues in the CDR3. CDR3 sequence reads: CSARVAGGLDLEQYF. Here the CDR3 DNA reads TGCAGTGCTAGAGTGGCGGGGGGACTTGATCTCGAGCAGTACTTC.

The chain links TRBV5-5 to TRBJ1-5, with 7 bases matching TRBD1. The germline V gene has CDR1 SGHKS and CDR2 YYEKEE (reference sequence). The CDR3 is made up of 14 amino acids. The trim removed 4 bases at V and 5 bases at J, leaving 6 bases unmatched. The CDR3 is CASSHRDRDQPQHF. DNA for the CDR3: TGTGCCAGCAGCCACCGGGACAGAGATCAGCCCCAGCATTTT.

Only one count was recorded for this clonotype. The chain links TRBV10-3 to TRBJ1-1; no definite D call. This CDR3 has 13 amino acids. CDR1 and CDR2 (germline): ENHRY, SYGVKD. The V and J ends lost 9 bases and 3 bases respectively, with 14 bases between them. In DNA form, the CDR3 reads TGTGCCATTAACACGCAAAGGGACACTGAAGCTTTCTTT. Protein sequence: CAINTQRDTEAFF.

The chain is built from TRBV20-1 and TRBJ1-6; 12 bases line up with TRBD1. V was pared by 1 base and J by 5 bases, with 9 bases of the junction left unmatched. The CDR3 is made up of 18 amino acids. The V gene's germline CDR1 is DFQATT and CDR2 SNEGSKA (reference sequence). CDR3 DNA sequence: TGCAGTGCTAGAGTCCCCCGGGACAGGGGGCGGGATAATTCACCCCTCCACTTT. Its protein product is CSARVPRDRGRDNSPLHF.